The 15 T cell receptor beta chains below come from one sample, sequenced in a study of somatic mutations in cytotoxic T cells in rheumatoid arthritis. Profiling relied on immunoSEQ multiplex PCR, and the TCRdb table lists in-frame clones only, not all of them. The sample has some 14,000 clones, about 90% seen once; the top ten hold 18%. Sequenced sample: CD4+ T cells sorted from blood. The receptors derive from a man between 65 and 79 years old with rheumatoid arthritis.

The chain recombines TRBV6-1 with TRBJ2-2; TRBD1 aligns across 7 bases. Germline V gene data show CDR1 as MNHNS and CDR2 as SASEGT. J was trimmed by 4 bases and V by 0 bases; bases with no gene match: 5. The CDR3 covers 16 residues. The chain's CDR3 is CASSEAQGVLTGELFF. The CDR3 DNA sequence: TGTGCCAGCAGTGAAGCCCAGGGGGTTCTCACCGGGGAGCTGTTTTTT.

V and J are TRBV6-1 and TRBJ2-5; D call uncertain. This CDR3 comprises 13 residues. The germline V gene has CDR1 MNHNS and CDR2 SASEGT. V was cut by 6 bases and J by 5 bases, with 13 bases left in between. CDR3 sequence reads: CASRTDVGETQYF. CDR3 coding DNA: TGTGCCAGCAGGACCGACGTCGGGGAGACCCAGTACTTC.

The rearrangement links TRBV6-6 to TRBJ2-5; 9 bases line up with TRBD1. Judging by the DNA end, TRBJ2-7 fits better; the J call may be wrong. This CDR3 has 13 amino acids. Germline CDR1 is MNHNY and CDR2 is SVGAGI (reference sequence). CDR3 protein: CASSQGQGSEQYF. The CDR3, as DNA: TGTGCCAGCAGCCAGGGACAGGGATCCGAGCAGTACTTC.

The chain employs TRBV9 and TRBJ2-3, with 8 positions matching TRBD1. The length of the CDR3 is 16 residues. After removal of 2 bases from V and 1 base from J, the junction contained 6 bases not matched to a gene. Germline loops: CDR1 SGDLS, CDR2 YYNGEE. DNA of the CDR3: TGTGCCAGCAGCGTTGACAGGGGTGGGGGCACAGATACGCAGTATTTT. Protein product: CASSVDRGGGTDTQYF.

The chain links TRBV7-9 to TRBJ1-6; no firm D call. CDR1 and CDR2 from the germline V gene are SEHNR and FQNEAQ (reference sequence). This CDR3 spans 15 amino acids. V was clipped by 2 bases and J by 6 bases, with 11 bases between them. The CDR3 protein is CASSLLADGNSPLHF. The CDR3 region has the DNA TGTGCCAGCAGCTTACTGGCGGATGGTAATTCACCCCTCCACTTT.

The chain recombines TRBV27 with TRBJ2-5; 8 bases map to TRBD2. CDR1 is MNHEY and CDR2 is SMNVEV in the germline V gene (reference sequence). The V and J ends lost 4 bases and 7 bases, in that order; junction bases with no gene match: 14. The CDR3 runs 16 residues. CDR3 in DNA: TGTGCCAGCAGTTCGTGGAGCGGGAGAGGTGGGGGGACCCAGTACTTC. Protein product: CASSSWSGRGGGTQYF.

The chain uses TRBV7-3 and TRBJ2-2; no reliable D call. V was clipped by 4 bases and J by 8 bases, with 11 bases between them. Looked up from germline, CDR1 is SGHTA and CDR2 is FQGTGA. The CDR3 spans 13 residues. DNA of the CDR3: TGTGCCAGCAGCTCCTCTTTCTCTGGGGAGCTGTTTTTT. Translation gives CASSSSFSGELFF.

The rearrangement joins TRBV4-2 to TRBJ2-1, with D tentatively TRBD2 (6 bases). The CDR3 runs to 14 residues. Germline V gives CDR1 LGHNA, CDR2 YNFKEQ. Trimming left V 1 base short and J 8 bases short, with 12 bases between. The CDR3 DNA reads TGTGCCAGCAGCCAAGTTAGGGGAGGTTATGAGCAGTTCTTC. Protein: CASSQVRGGYEQFF.

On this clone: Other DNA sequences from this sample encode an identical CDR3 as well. The CDR3 nucleotides are TGTGCCAGCAGCAGGGGCTACGAGCAGTACTTC. It is translated as CASSRGYEQYF. The chain couples TRBV6-5 to TRBJ2-7; possible D gene TRBD1, 6 bases. Germline CDR1 MNHEY, CDR2 SVGAGI. CDR3 length: 11 residues. V lost 6 bases and J lost 3, with 6 bases in between.

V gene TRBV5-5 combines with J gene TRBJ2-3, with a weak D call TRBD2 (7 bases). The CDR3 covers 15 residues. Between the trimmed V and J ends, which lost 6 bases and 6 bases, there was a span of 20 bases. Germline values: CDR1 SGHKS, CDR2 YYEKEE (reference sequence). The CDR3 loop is CASKGGGPGADTQYF. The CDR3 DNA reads TGTGCCAGCAAGGGGGGAGGGCCGGGTGCCGATACGCAGTATTTT.

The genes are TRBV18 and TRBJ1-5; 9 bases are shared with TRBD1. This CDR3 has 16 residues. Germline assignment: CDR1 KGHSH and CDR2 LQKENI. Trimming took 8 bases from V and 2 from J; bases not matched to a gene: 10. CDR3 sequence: CASAQTGGHGNQPQHF. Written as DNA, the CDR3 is TGTGCCAGCGCTCAGACAGGGGGTCACGGCAATCAGCCCCAGCATTTT.

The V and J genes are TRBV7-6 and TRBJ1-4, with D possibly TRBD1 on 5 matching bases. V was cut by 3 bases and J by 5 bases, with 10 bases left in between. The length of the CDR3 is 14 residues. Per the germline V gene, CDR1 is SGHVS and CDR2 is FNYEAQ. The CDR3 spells CASSLTAVNEKLFF. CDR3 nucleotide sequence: TGTGCCAGCAGCTTGACAGCCGTCAATGAAAAACTGTTTTTT. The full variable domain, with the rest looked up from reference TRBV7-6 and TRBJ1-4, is GAGVSQSPRYKVTKRGQDVALRCDPISGHVSLYWYRQALGQGPEFLTYFNYEAQQDKSGLPNDRFSAERPEGSISTLTIQRTEQRDSAMYRCASSLTAVNEKLFFGSGTQLSVL.

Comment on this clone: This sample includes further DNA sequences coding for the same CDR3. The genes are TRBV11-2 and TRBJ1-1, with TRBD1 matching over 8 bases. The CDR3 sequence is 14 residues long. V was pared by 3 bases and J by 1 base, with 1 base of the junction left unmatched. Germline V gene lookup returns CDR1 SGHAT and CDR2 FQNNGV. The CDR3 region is CASSFGQGNTEAFF. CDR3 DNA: TGTGCCAGCAGCTTCGGACAGGGGAACACTGAAGCTTTCTTT.

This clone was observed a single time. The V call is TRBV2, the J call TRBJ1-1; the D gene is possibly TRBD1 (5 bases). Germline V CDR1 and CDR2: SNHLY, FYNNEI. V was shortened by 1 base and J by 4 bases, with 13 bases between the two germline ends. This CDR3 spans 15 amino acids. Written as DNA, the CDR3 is TGTGCCAGCAGTGAAGGCAGGGCGGGGTCCACTGAAGCTTTCTTT. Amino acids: CASSEGRAGSTEAFF.

The CDR3 DNA reads as TGTGCCAGCTCACCACCGGCCACACGCTACGAGCAGTACTTC. It encodes CASSPPATRYEQYF. The rearrangement joins TRBV18 to TRBJ2-7; D is uncertain. Germline V gene sequence: CDR1 KGHSH, CDR2 LQKENI. CDR3 length: 14 residues. The V end lost 0 bases, the J end lost 3 bases, and 9 bases lay between the germline ends.